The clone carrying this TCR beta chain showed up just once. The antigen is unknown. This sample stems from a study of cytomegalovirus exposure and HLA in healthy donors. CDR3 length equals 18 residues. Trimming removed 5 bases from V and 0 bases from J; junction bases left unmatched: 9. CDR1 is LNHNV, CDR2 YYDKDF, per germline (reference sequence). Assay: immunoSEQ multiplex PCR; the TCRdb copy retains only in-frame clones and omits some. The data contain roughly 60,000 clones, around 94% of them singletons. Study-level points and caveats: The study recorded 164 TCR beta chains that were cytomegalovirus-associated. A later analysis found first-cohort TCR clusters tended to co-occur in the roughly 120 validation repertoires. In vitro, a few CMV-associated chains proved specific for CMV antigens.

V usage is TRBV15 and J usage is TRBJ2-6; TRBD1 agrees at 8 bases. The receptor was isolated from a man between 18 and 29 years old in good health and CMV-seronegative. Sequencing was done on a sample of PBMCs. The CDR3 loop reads CATSERGTGDSGANVLTF. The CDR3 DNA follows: TGTGCCACCAGCGAACGAGGGACAGGAGACTCTGGGGCCAACGTCCTGACTTTC. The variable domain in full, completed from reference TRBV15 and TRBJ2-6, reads DAMVIQNPRYQVTQFGKPVTLSCSQTLNHNVMYWYQQKSSQAPKLLFHYYDKDFNNEADTPDNFQSRRPNTSFCFLDIRSPGLGDTAMYLCATSERGTGDSGANVLTFGAGSRLTVL.